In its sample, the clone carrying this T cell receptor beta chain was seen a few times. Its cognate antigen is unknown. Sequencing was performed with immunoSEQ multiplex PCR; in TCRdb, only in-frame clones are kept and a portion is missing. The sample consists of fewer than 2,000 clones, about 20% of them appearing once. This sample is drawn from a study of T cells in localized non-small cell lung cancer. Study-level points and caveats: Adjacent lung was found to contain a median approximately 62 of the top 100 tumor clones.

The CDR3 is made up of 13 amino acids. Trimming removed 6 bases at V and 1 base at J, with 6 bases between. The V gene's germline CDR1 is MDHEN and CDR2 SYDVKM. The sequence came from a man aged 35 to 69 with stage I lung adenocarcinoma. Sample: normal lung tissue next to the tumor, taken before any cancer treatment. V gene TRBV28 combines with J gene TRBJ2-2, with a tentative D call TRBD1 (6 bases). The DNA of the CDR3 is TGTGCCAGCAGGACAGGGAACACCGGGGAGCTGTTTTTT. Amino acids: CASRTGNTGELFF.